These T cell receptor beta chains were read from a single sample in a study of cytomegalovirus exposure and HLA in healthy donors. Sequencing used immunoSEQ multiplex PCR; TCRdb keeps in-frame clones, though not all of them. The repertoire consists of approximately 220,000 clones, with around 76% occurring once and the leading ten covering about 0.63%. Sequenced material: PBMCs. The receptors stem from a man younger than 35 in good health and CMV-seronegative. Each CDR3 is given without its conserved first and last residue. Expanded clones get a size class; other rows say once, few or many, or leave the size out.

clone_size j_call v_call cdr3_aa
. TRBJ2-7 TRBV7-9 ASSFSGPEQY
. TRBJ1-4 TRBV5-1 ASSLVAGGAGNEKLF
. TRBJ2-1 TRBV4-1 ASSQGGLADARLYNEQF
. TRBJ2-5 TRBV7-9 ASTPKAGGQETQY
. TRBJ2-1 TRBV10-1 ASSESLADYNEQF
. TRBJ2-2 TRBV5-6 ASSLRPYRDSYTGELF
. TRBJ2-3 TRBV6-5 ASRADTQY
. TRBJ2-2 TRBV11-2 ASSLVEGSGGELF
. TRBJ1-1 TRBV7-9 ASSLGTEEMFAF
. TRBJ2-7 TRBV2 ASSRGQGGEQY
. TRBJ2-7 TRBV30 AWRSNYEQY
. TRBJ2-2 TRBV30 AWSALAGGPGELF
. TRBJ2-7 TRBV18 ASSPPAGSYEQY
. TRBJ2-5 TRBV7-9 ASSPGPGQGAGGETQY
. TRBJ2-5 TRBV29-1 SAGGVEAQY
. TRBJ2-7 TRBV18 ASSPASGSYEQY
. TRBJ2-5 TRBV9 ASSVDWRGGQETQY
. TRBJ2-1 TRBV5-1 ASRGGGGGYNEQF
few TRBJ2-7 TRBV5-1 ASSLGYSLNYEQY
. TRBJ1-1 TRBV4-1 ASRRAGGANTEAF
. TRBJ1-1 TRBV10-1 ASSEDRADTEAF
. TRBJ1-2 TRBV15 ATSSPRTGYGYT
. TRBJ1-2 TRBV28 ASSLQGLVKGYT
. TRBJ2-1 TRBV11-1 ASSPGLAAFYNEQF
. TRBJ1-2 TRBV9 ASSANPTGGYGYT
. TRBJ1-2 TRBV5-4 ASSRTTGAYGYT
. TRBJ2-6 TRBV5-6 ASTHSGANVLT
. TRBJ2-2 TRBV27 ASSGGDWWNTGELF
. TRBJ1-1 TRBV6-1 ASSEFGWGHTEAF
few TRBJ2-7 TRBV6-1 ASSGNYFSYEQY
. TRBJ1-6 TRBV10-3 AISGSGTGSNSPLH
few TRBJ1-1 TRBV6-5 ASSYSGTGRYTEAF
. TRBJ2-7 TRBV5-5 ASSSGVVYEQY
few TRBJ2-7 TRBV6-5 ASSRPLGTYYEQY
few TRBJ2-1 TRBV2 ASRRTSGGGNEQF
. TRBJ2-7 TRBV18 ASSPGSSGTGLEQY
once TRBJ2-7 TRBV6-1 ASSATRRGSHEQY
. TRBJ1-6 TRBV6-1 ASDSSYNSPLH
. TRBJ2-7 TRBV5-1 ASRLSGSYEQY
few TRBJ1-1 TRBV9 ASSEGGGTEAF
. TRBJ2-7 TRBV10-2 ASSETRQGARNPYEQY
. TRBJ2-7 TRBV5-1 ASSPQLAGASSEQY
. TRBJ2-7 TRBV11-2 ASSLDARWGQY
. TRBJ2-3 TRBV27 ATGERTDTQY
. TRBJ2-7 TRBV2 ASSAGAVPYEQY
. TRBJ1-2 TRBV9 ASTGSGGGYT
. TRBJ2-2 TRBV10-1 ASSGGQGITGELF
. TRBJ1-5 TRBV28 ASSLVQGQPQH
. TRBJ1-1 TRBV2 ASKWDRAGTEAF
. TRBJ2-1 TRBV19 ASSIEVGLVGDEQF
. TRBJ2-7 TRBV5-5 ASGTTVTYEQY
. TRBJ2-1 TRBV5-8 ASSLFGTSQF
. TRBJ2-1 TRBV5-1 ASSLGGGYNEQF
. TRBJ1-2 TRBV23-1 ASSHPPEMHYGYT
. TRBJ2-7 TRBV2 ASSLGGGGTYEQY
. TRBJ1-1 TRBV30 AWSTTSNTEAF
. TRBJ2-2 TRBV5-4 ASSAQAGAAGELF
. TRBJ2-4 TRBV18 ASSPDRGRSVGRNIQY
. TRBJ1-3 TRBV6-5 ASSYGDRDDRNTIY